These 14 T cell receptor beta chains originate from one sample sequenced in a study of T cell changes during pregnancy in multiple sclerosis. TCRdb keeps only in-frame clones here, not all; method: immunoSEQ multiplex PCR. The sample has some 60,000 clones; about 88% are singletons. The source material was peripheral blood, sampled after pregnancy. The receptor set was obtained from a female donor with multiple sclerosis, enrolled in a pregnancy study.

V and J are TRBV7-2 and TRBJ1-2; 8 bases are shared with TRBD1. V lost 5 bases and J lost 6; bases outside the gene matches: 8. This CDR3 is built from 14 residues. The germline CDR1 and CDR2 sequences are SGHTA and FQGNSA. CDR3 amino acids: CASSHRTGRNGYTF. As DNA, the CDR3 is TGTGCCAGCAGCCATAGGACAGGGAGAAATGGCTACACCTTC.

V is TRBV7-2 and J is TRBJ2-2; 8 bases map to TRBD2. Per germline, CDR1 SGHTA and CDR2 FQGNSA. The J segment lost 4 bases and the V segment lost 6 bases, leaving 13 bases of the junction unmatched. The CDR3 runs 17 residues. DNA for the CDR3: TGTGCCAGCAGTCCGGATTTGCGGGGGGCGGGCACCGGGGAGCTGTTTTTT. Translation: CASSPDLRGAGTGELFF.

V is TRBV6-6 and J is TRBJ2-5; 8 bases fit TRBD2. Germline values: CDR1 MNHNY, CDR2 SVGAGI (reference sequence). CDR3 length equals 12 residues. V was clipped by 10 bases and J by 2 bases; unmatched bases: 3. CDR3 coding DNA: TGTGCCACTCAGCGGGGGCAAGAGACCCAGTACTTC. Translation: CATQRGQETQYF.

The chain couples TRBV28 to TRBJ1-2; a weak D match, TRBD1 (5 bases). Germline V lookup: CDR1 MDHEN, CDR2 SYDVKM. The CDR3 totals 16 residues. Trimming took 3 bases from V and 2 from J, leaving 16 bases between them. CDR3 sequence (DNA): TGTGCCAGCAGTTTCGGGGACTCGAGAGGGAACTATGGCTACACCTTC. Its protein is CASSFGDSRGNYGYTF.

The chain employs TRBV10-3 and TRBJ1-5, with no clear D. Germline V gene sequence: CDR1 ENHRY, CDR2 SYGVKD. The CDR3 sequence is 15 residues long. The germline V and J ends were trimmed by 3 bases and 3 bases, with 12 bases remaining between them. CDR3 DNA sequence: TGTGCCATCAGTGAATCGGGGAGGTACAATCAGCCCCAGCATTTT. Translating it yields CAISESGRYNQPQHF.

V is TRBV5-1 and J is TRBJ1-6; 9 bases line up with TRBD1. The ends lost 4 bases at V and 3 bases at J; junction bases unmatched: 2. The CDR3 sequence is 15 residues long. From germline, CDR1 is SGHRS and CDR2 YFSETQ. CDR3 DNA: TGCGCCAGCAGCCCGGGACAGGGCTATAATTCACCCCTCCACTTT. Protein: CASSPGQGYNSPLHF.

The chain links TRBV7-2 to TRBJ1-5; D gene uncertain. Trimming left V 1 base short and J 4 bases short, with 8 bases between. CDR1 and CDR2 (germline): SGHTA, FQGNSA. The CDR3 is 14 amino acids. The CDR3 region is CASSLGRSNQPQHF. The CDR3 nucleotides are TGTGCCAGCAGCTTAGGCAGGTCAAATCAGCCCCAGCATTTT.

V and J are TRBV5-6 and TRBJ1-1; TRBD1 is a possible D gene (6 bases). The germline V gene encodes CDR1 SGHDT and CDR2 YYEEEE. Trimming removed 10 bases from V and 5 bases from J, with 18 bases in between. CDR3 length: 13 residues. CDR3 amino acids: CAPTGGRETEAFF. CDR3 bases: TGTGCCCCGACCGGGGGGCGCGAAACTGAAGCTTTCTTT.

V usage is TRBV20-1 and J usage is TRBJ2-5; D ambiguous. The V end was cut by 1 base, the J end by 5 bases, with 5 bases between. The CDR3 totals 11 residues. The germline gives CDR1 DFQATT, CDR2 SNEGSKA (reference sequence). This chain's CDR3 is CSARVSETQYF. As DNA, the CDR3 is TGCAGTGCTAGAGTTTCGGAGACCCAGTACTTC.

The V call is TRBV5-5, the J call TRBJ1-2, with 7 nucleotides matching TRBD1. Germline V gives CDR1 SGHKS, CDR2 YYEKEE (reference sequence). Losses at the gene ends were 0 bases for V and 8 bases for J; bases not matched to a gene: 13. The CDR3 runs to 16 residues. The CDR3 spells CASSLAGRRGTWGYTF. In DNA form, the CDR3 reads TGTGCCAGCAGCTTGGCGGGGCGCAGGGGGACTTGGGGCTACACCTTC.

The chain couples TRBV19 to TRBJ1-5, with a possible D match to TRBD1 (6 bases). Germline V CDR1 and CDR2: LNHDA, SQIVND (reference sequence). CDR3 size: 15 residues. The ends were cut back, 3 bases at V and 6 bases at J, with 15 bases in the middle. Here the CDR3 reads CASSIGGGWGQPQHF. CDR3 coding DNA: TGTGCCAGTAGTATTGGGGGGGGCTGGGGTCAGCCCCAGCATTTT.

The gene calls are TRBV7-9 and TRBJ1-6; 10 positions agree with TRBD1. Germline CDR1 is SEHNR and CDR2 is FQNEAQ (reference sequence). Trimming removed 1 base from V and 7 bases from J; junction bases left unmatched: 1. CDR3 length equals 15 residues. CDR3: CASSLGQGANSPLHF. In DNA, the CDR3 is TGTGCCAGCAGCTTAGGACAGGGGGCGAATTCACCCCTCCACTTT.

This clone was recorded a few times. The chain is built from TRBV7-8 and TRBJ1-1; tentative D call: TRBD1 (5 bases). Trimming took off 5 bases at V and 1 base at J, with 14 bases between the two ends. The V gene's germline CDR1 is SGHVS and CDR2 FQNEAQ. The CDR3 length is 15 residues. CDR3 region: CASSLLLRANTEAFF. The CDR3 coding sequence is TGTGCCAGCAGCCTTCTACTCAGGGCGAACACTGAAGCTTTCTTT.

The DNA for the CDR3 is TGTGCCAGCAGCTTAGGGTCAGGGATGGGCACAGATACGCAGTATTTT. Amino acids: CASSLGSGMGTDTQYF. The chain couples TRBV7-2 to TRBJ2-3, with D tentatively TRBD1 (5 bases). The V and J ends lost 1 base and 1 base respectively, with 12 bases between them. Germline assignment: CDR1 SGHTA and CDR2 FQGNSA. This CDR3 comprises 16 residues.